This passage covers 30 T cell receptor beta chains from one sample sequenced in a study of cytotoxic CD8 clonotypes in ibrutinib-treated CLL. Sequencing used immunoSEQ multiplex PCR; TCRdb keeps in-frame clones, though not all of them. The table has about 84,000 clones, 70% to 90% seen once. This specimen was PBMCs, taken before ibrutinib treatment. All receptors come from a human donor with chronic lymphocytic leukemia.

The rearrangement links TRBV10-3 to TRBJ1-5, with no clear D. This CDR3 spans 14 amino acids. Looked up from germline, CDR1 is ENHRY and CDR2 is SYGVKD. The ends were cut back, 6 bases at V and 3 bases at J, with 12 bases in the middle. The CDR3 nucleotides are TGTGCCATCAGCAGGATTGGGGTCAATCAGCCCCAGCATTTT. Its protein product is CAISRIGVNQPQHF.

The rearrangement links TRBV2 to TRBJ2-5, with D possibly being TRBD1 (5 bases). CDR1 SNHLY and CDR2 FYNNEI come from the germline V gene. Trimming cost V 8 bases and J 7 bases, with 20 bases left between them. This CDR3 has 14 residues. The CDR3 sequence: CASQGRAGYGTQYF. The CDR3 nucleotides read TGTGCCAGCCAAGGCAGGGCCGGTTATGGGACCCAGTACTTC.

The genes are TRBV25-1 and TRBJ2-3; D is uncertain. Germline CDR1 MGHDK, CDR2 SYGVNS. This CDR3 has 17 amino acids. V gave up 2 bases and J gave up 5 bases, with 20 bases separating them. The CDR3 nucleotides are TGTGCCAGCAGTGAAGCCCCTTCCCTTTCCAACGGAGATACGCAGTATTTT. Residues: CASSEAPSLSNGDTQYF.

This clone was recorded only once. V is TRBV6-1 and J is TRBJ2-1, with 14 bases lining up with TRBD2. J was trimmed by 9 bases and V by 4 bases; bases with no gene match: 5. The CDR3 has 15 residues. In germline, CDR1 is MNHNS, CDR2 SASEGT. The CDR3 loop is CASSGLAGGPSEQFF. CDR3 DNA: TGTGCCAGCAGTGGACTAGCGGGAGGGCCAAGTGAGCAGTTCTTC.

This chain links TRBV30 with TRBJ2-1; 10 bases line up with TRBD2. Germline CDR1 reads GTSNPN; CDR2 reads SVGIG (reference sequence). There are 15 residues in the CDR3. The V and J ends lost 2 bases and 7 bases, in that order; junction bases with no gene match: 8. CDR3 in amino acids: CAWSRLAGAHNEQFF. For the CDR3, the DNA is TGTGCCTGGAGTCGGCTAGCGGGAGCTCATAATGAGCAGTTCTTC.

The chain joins TRBV5-6 to TRBJ1-5, with TRBD1 as a possible D gene (5 bases). The CDR3 loop spans 14 amino acids. The germline V gene has CDR1 SGHDT and CDR2 YYEEEE. Trimming pared 2 bases from V and 3 bases from J, leaving 9 bases between. The CDR3 DNA reads as TGTGCCAGCAGCTTTGCAGGGTACAATCAGCCCCAGCATTTT. Protein: CASSFAGYNQPQHF.

The chain uses TRBV7-3 and TRBJ2-5; weak D call: TRBD1 (6 bases). V was shortened by 4 bases and J by 2 bases, with 11 bases between the two germline ends. CDR3 length: 14 residues. Germline CDR1 is SGHTA and CDR2 is FQGTGA. The CDR3 protein is CASSSPTGQETQYF. The DNA for the CDR3 is TGTGCCAGCAGCTCCCCGACAGGACAAGAGACCCAGTACTTC.

For this clone: One end of the junction varies from germline; a read error may be responsible. This chain's CDR3 is CSVEAGPGYGYTF. In DNA, the CDR3 is TGCAGCGTCGAAGCAGGCCCAGGCTATGGCTACACCTTC. This chain links TRBV29-1 with TRBJ1-2; the D is unclear. This CDR3 has 13 amino acids. CDR1 SQVTM and CDR2 ANQGSEA come from the germline V gene. The complete variable domain, with remaining parts taken from reference TRBV29-1 and TRBJ1-2, reads SAVISQKPSRDICQRGTSLTIQCQVDSQVTMMFWYRQQPGQSLTLIATANQGSEATYESGFVIDKFPISRPNLTFSTLTVSNMSPEDSSIYLCSVEAGPGYGYTFGSGTRLTVV.

The V call is TRBV7-9, the J call TRBJ2-7, with D unclear. Trimming stripped 5 bases from V and 6 bases from J, with 8 bases between. The CDR3 is 11 amino acids. The germline gives CDR1 SEHNR, CDR2 FQNEAQ (reference sequence). The CDR3 bases are TGTGCCAGCAGCCCCCTCCTCGAGCAGTACTTC. Protein product: CASSPLLEQYF.

The chain joins TRBV5-1 to TRBJ2-2, with D possibly TRBD2 on 6 matching bases. Germline assignment: CDR1 SGHRS and CDR2 YFSETQ. The germline V and J ends were trimmed by 4 bases and 4 bases, with 11 bases remaining between them. The CDR3 length is 14 residues. CDR3 coding DNA: TGCGCCAGCAGCCACCGGGACTCCACCGGGGAGCTGTTTTTT. It yields the protein CASSHRDSTGELFF.

The chain links TRBV10-2 to TRBJ2-7; 9 bases line up with TRBD1. The germline gives CDR1 WSHSY, CDR2 SAAADI. This CDR3 is built from 14 residues. After removal of 3 bases from V and 3 bases from J, the junction contained 3 bases not matched to a gene. The CDR3 reads CASSDGTGIYEQYF. The CDR3 DNA reads as TGCGCCAGCAGTGATGGGACAGGGATCTACGAGCAGTACTTC.

V gene TRBV28 combines with J gene TRBJ2-7; the D gene is possibly TRBD2 (5 bases). V was shortened by 1 base and J by 3 bases, with 13 bases between the two germline ends. Germline V gene sequence: CDR1 MDHEN, CDR2 SYDVKM. The CDR3 is 15 amino acids. The chain's CDR3 is CASSLLKRTLYEQYF. For the CDR3, the DNA is TGTGCCAGCAGTTTATTAAAGCGGACCCTCTACGAGCAGTACTTC.

Only a few counts were recorded for this clone. V is TRBV14 and J is TRBJ2-1; TRBD2 agrees at 8 bases. Germline CDR1 is SGHDN and CDR2 is FVKESK. This CDR3 comprises 15 residues. Trimming cost V 6 bases and J 5 bases; bases outside gene matches: 9. The CDR3 reads CASRPREARNNEQFF. As DNA, the CDR3 is TGTGCCAGCAGACCGCGGGAGGCCCGCAACAATGAGCAGTTCTTC.

The J gene is TRBJ1-4, the V gene TRBV19; 7 bases match TRBD1. The trim removed 5 bases at V and 8 bases at J, leaving 8 bases unmatched. There are 14 residues in the CDR3. Germline values: CDR1 LNHDA, CDR2 SQIVND (reference sequence). CDR3 region: CASSPDRVGEKLFF. The CDR3 nucleotides are TGTGCCAGTAGTCCCGACAGGGTTGGCGAAAAACTGTTTTTT.

The genes are TRBV27 and TRBJ2-7; 9 nucleotides align to TRBD2. The ends lost 4 bases at V and 7 bases at J; junction bases unmatched: 2. The CDR3 covers 12 residues. The germline gives CDR1 MNHEY, CDR2 SMNVEV (reference sequence). In DNA form, the CDR3 reads TGTGCCAGCAGTTACCTAGCGGGGGAGCAGTACTTC. It translates to CASSYLAGEQYF.

V and J are TRBV27 and TRBJ2-1, with D possibly TRBD2 on 6 matching bases. With 1 base removed from V and 5 bases from J, the gap between germline ends came to 15 bases. Germline V gene data show CDR1 as MNHEY and CDR2 as SMNVEV (reference sequence). The CDR3 is made up of 16 amino acids. The DNA of the CDR3 is TGTGCCAGCAGTTTATTACGGGACTTTTTTGACAATGAGCAGTTCTTC. Protein: CASSLLRDFFDNEQFF.

This chain joins TRBV29-1 and TRBJ1-1, with TRBD1 identical over 7 bases. CDR1 and CDR2 (germline): SQVTM, ANQGSEA. This CDR3 contains 13 residues. Trimming took 7 bases from V and 3 from J; bases not matched to a gene: 8. CDR3 sequence (DNA): TGCAGCGAAACGGACAGGACGTACACTGAAGCTTTCTTT. Translating it yields CSETDRTYTEAFF.

The rearrangement links TRBV9 to TRBJ2-2; tentatively, D is TRBD2 (5 bases). The CDR3 runs to 15 residues. Trimming shortened V by 6 bases and J by 1 base, and 13 bases separated the two germline ends. The germline V gene has CDR1 SGDLS and CDR2 YYNGEE. This CDR3 is CASTLTAGNTGELFF. CDR3 in DNA: TGTGCCAGCACCCTAACTGCGGGGAACACCGGGGAGCTGTTTTTT.

This chain uses TRBV30 with TRBJ2-6; a weak D match, TRBD1 (7 bases). The V gene's germline CDR1 is GTSNPN and CDR2 SVGIG (reference sequence). The CDR3 length is 16 residues. Trimming removed 0 bases at V and 3 bases at J, with 12 bases between. For the CDR3, the DNA is TGTGCCTGGAGTGTGCACAGGGGACTTGGGGCCAACGTCCTGACTTTC. The encoded protein is CAWSVHRGLGANVLTF.

The V gene is TRBV9, the J gene TRBJ2-7; D is possibly TRBD1 or TRBD2 (6 bases each). V was shortened by 0 bases and J by 4 bases, with 14 bases between the two germline ends. The CDR3 consists of 15 residues. Per the germline V gene, CDR1 is SGDLS and CDR2 is YYNGEE. The CDR3 loop reads CASSVGGGGGYEQYF. In DNA, the CDR3 is TGTGCCAGCAGCGTAGGAGGAGGGGGAGGTTACGAGCAGTACTTC.

The V gene is TRBV7-8, the J gene TRBJ1-3, with D possibly matching TRBD1 (5 bases). The CDR3 contains 19 residues. V was shortened by 2 bases and J by 2 bases, with 22 bases between the two germline ends. Germline V CDR1 and CDR2: SGHVS, FQNEAQ. CDR3 amino acids: CASSLRGKSSEGPGNTIYF. Here the CDR3 DNA reads TGTGCCAGCAGCTTAAGGGGCAAGAGTAGTGAAGGACCTGGAAACACCATATATTTT.

The V and J genes are TRBV10-3 and TRBJ2-1; a weak D match, TRBD2 (6 bases). V was cut by 0 bases and J by 4 bases, with 13 bases left in between. This CDR3 has 16 amino acids. Germline V gene sequence: CDR1 ENHRY, CDR2 SYGVKD. CDR3 coding DNA: TGTGCCATCAGTGAGTCGGAGGGCCAGCAGTACAATGAGCAGTTCTTC. Its protein is CAISESEGQQYNEQFF.

The V call is TRBV4-1, the J call TRBJ2-3; 7 bases align to TRBD2. Germline V gene data show CDR1 as MGHRA and CDR2 as YSYEKL. CDR3 length equals 13 residues. Trimming removed 6 bases from V and 4 bases from J; junction bases left unmatched: 4. The CDR3 protein is CASSRLASDTQYF. CDR3 nucleotide sequence: TGCGCCAGCAGTCGACTAGCCTCAGATACGCAGTATTTT.

V is TRBV7-8 and J is TRBJ2-5; maybe TRBD2 (6 bases). Looked up from germline, CDR1 is SGHVS and CDR2 is FQNEAQ. CDR3 length: 15 amino acids. The ends were cut back, 4 bases at V and 3 bases at J, with 15 bases in the middle. The CDR3 sequence: CASSSSGLGEETQYF. The CDR3 DNA follows: TGTGCCAGCAGCTCCTCGGGACTGGGGGAAGAGACCCAGTACTTC.

The rearrangement uses TRBV15 and TRBJ1-4; a weak D match, TRBD1 (5 bases). Between the trimmed V and J ends, which lost 0 bases and 2 bases, there was a span of 10 bases. The CDR3 has 16 amino acids. Germline V lookup: CDR1 LNHNV, CDR2 YYDKDF (reference sequence). The CDR3 loop is CATSRDGGATNEKLFF. Here the CDR3 DNA reads TGTGCCACCAGCAGAGATGGCGGGGCGACTAATGAAAAACTGTTTTTT.

The chain recombines TRBV4-1 with TRBJ2-7, with TRBD2 identical over 10 bases. The CDR3 sequence is 17 residues long. The ends lost 1 base at V and 0 bases at J; junction bases unmatched: 6. Germline CDR1 MGHRA, CDR2 YSYEKL. The CDR3 sequence: CASSQAPGLADSYEQYF. The CDR3 nucleotides are TGCGCCAGCAGCCAAGCCCCTGGACTAGCGGACTCCTACGAGCAGTACTTC.

This rearrangement joins TRBV28 to TRBJ2-1; D uncertain. Germline CDR1 and CDR2: MDHEN and SYDVKM. There are 14 residues in the CDR3. Trimming cost V 4 bases and J 11 bases, with 18 bases left between them. The CDR3 nucleotides read TGTGCCAGCAGTTCCCCCTCTGGAGCCCCGAAGCAGTTCTTC. This codes for CASSSPSGAPKQFF. The whole variable domain, remainder taken from reference TRBV28 and TRBJ2-1, is DVKVTQSSRYLVKRTGEKVFLECVQDMDHENMFWYRQDPGLGLRLIYFSYDVKMKEKGDIPEGYSVSREKKERFSLILESASTNQTSMYLCASSSPSGAPKQFFGPGTRLTVL.

V gene TRBV12-5 combines with J gene TRBJ1-2; D uncertain. This CDR3 spans 18 amino acids. Germline V gene lookup returns CDR1 LGHNT and CDR2 FRNRAP. Trimming removed 1 base from V and 8 bases from J, with 26 bases in between. The CDR3: CASGLDRTPRRVEGGYTF. The DNA of the CDR3 is TGTGCTAGTGGTTTGGACCGGACGCCCAGGCGGGTTGAAGGCGGCTACACCTTC.

The chain couples TRBV19 to TRBJ1-1, with no clear D. Trimming pared 0 bases from V and 6 bases from J, leaving 14 bases between. Germline CDR1 is LNHDA and CDR2 is SQIVND (reference sequence). CDR3 length equals 15 residues. Here the CDR3 reads CASSIEGTPVAEAFF. The CDR3 region has the DNA TGTGCCAGTAGTATAGAAGGAACTCCTGTCGCTGAAGCTTTCTTT.

The chain recombines TRBV13 with TRBJ2-2; D unclear. This CDR3 region has 16 residues. From germline, CDR1 is PRHDT and CDR2 FYEKMQ (reference sequence). Trimming took off 4 bases at V and 0 bases at J, with 12 bases between the two ends. The CDR3 coding sequence is TGTGCCAGCAGCTCCTCCTCAGGAGCGAACACCGGGGAGCTGTTTTTT. Its translation: CASSSSSGANTGELFF.